The 4 T cell receptor beta chains given below trace back to one sample, sequenced in a study of blood T cell repertoires in COVID-19. TCRdb's table, derived via immunoSEQ multiplex PCR, lists solely in-frame clones and lacks some. In the table there are tens of thousands of clones, less than 95% of which are singletons. Sequenced: peripheral blood. The receptors derive from a man younger than 30 with COVID-19, enrolled during active disease.

Only a few counts were recorded for this clone. The chain combines TRBV10-3 with TRBJ2-7; 7 bases are shared with TRBD1. Germline trimming cut 0 bases from V and 4 bases from J; bases unmatched to any gene: 3. Germline loops: CDR1 ENHRY, CDR2 SYGVKD. The CDR3 consists of 14 residues. The CDR3 DNA sequence: TGTGCCATCAGTGAGTCGGGACAGCAATACGAGCAGTACTTC. It translates to CAISESGQQYEQYF.

The V call is TRBV30, the J call TRBJ2-7; TRBD2 aligns across 11 bases. The CDR3 totals 17 residues. Germline CDR1 is GTSNPN and CDR2 is SVGIG (reference sequence). V trimming: 3 bases; J trimming: 3 bases; junction bases outside the gene matches: 13. The CDR3 sequence: CAWRDPGLADRFYEQYF. The CDR3 DNA is TGTGCCTGGAGAGATCCGGGACTAGCGGACCGTTTCTACGAGCAGTACTTC.

The rearrangement joins TRBV6-5 to TRBJ2-7; D possibly corresponds to TRBD2 (5 bases). Germline V CDR1 and CDR2: MNHEY, SVGAGI. The germline V and J ends were trimmed by 0 bases and 7 bases, with 13 bases remaining between them. There are 14 residues in the CDR3. CDR3 protein: CASSYSRAAKEQYF. The CDR3, as DNA: TGTGCCAGCAGTTACTCGAGGGCAGCGAAAGAGCAGTACTTC.

This chain links TRBV28 with TRBJ2-2; 8 bases agree with TRBD1. Looked up from germline, CDR1 is MDHEN and CDR2 is SYDVKM. The V segment lost 7 bases and the J segment 3 bases; nucleotides outside the gene matches: 1. The CDR3 totals 13 residues. Here the CDR3 DNA reads TGTGCCAGCAACAGGGGGGACACCGGGGAGCTGTTTTTT. As protein: CASNRGDTGELFF.